The table lists the clone carrying this TCR beta chain with a few counts. What it binds is unknown. From germline, CDR1 is SGHRS and CDR2 YFSETQ. The V end lost 2 bases, the J end lost 10 bases, and 13 bases lay between the germline ends. The CDR3 is 13 residues long. The method was immunoSEQ multiplex PCR; TCRdb's version includes in-frame clones alone and lacks a portion of them. This table holds 60,000 to 95,000 clones, about 85% found once. These data originate in a study of OX40 agonist ivuxolimab in advanced cancers. Turning to the study itself: The treatment was a fully human IgG2 OX40 agonist, ivuxolimab. Study-level points and caveats: Some of the lowest clonal expansion was seen in partial responders at 0.1-3.0 mg/kg. Relative to CD4+ cells, CD8+ T cells on average had more expanded clones.

Patients were ineligible given autoimmune disease history or systemic immunosuppression. This clonotype originated in an adult with an advanced solid tumor such as melanoma, head and neck, liver or kidney cancer. This sequence joins TRBV5-1 and TRBJ2-1, with D hard to call. Sequencing used CD4+ or CD8+ T cells sorted from blood, obtained in a trial of the OX40 agonist ivuxolimab. CDR3 DNA sequence: TGCGCCAGCAGCTTAGCTAGTCTCGGAGAGCAGTTCTTC. Amino acid sequence: CASSLASLGEQFF.